The 3 T cell receptor beta chains reported below all come from one sample, sequenced in a study of blood T cell repertoires in COVID-19. Sequencing was performed with immunoSEQ multiplex PCR; in TCRdb, only in-frame clones are kept and a portion is missing. The sample lists around 40,000 clones; over 85% were seen once. The material sequenced was peripheral blood. Receptors originate from a human donor with active COVID-19. The donor label of this sample is uncertain.

This clone was recorded once. Germline and junction disagree at one end, which may indicate a read error. This chain joins TRBV10-3 and TRBJ2-7, with 12 bases matching TRBD1. This CDR3 spans 16 amino acids. The germline V gene has CDR1 ENHRY and CDR2 SYGVKD. CDR3 DNA sequence: TGTGCCATCACTGAGACCGTGGGACAGGGGGCTTACGAGCAGTACTTC. Translation: CAITETVGQGAYEQYF.

The rearrangement joins TRBV7-2 to TRBJ2-3; TRBD2 matches 7 bases. In germline, CDR1 is SGHTA, CDR2 FQGNSA. Trimming cost V 4 bases and J 7 bases; bases outside gene matches: 23. This CDR3 comprises 19 residues. The CDR3 reads CASSSTGWGGSGLGYTQYF. The CDR3 nucleotides read TGTGCCAGCAGCTCCACGGGGTGGGGCGGGAGCGGACTTGGGTATACGCAGTATTTT.

This clone is a singleton in its sample. The chain carries TRBV19 and TRBJ1-5; D unresolved. The CDR3 runs to 13 residues. V lost 9 bases and J 0 bases, leaving 9 bases between the germline ends. Looked up from germline, CDR1 is LNHDA and CDR2 is SQIVND (reference sequence). The CDR3 DNA follows: TGTGCCAGCGAGGATTATAGCAATCAGCCCCAGCATTTT. Translated, it gives CASEDYSNQPQHF.